The 13 T cell receptor beta chains in this list originate from one sample, sequenced in a study of T cell responses to AZD1222 COVID-19 vaccine. Only in-frame clones appear in the TCRdb table, and some are missing; sequencing was by immunoSEQ multiplex PCR. The table has 85,000 to 110,000 clones, over 75% seen once. The input for sequencing was peripheral blood, taken on day 0 of AZD1222 vaccination. The receptors derive from an adult in good health.

The chain employs TRBV3-1 (or the pseudogene TRBV3-2) and TRBJ2-7, with 10 bases lining up with TRBD2. The CDR3 runs 14 residues. Germline V gene data show CDR1 as LGHDT and CDR2 as YNNKEL (reference sequence). Trimming cost V 3 bases and J 12 bases; bases outside gene matches: 11. The CDR3 DNA is TGTGCCAGCAGCCAGGGGTTTCTAGCGGGAGAGTCGTACTTC. It encodes CASSQGFLAGESYF.

The V gene is TRBV18, the J gene TRBJ1-4; possibly TRBD1 for D (5 bases). Germline CDR1 and CDR2: KGHSH and LQKENI. V was cut by 3 bases and J by 4 bases, with 12 bases left in between. The CDR3 loop spans 15 amino acids. The CDR3 DNA reads TGTGCCAGCTCACCGAATCAGGGTCTTAATGAAAAACTGTTTTTT. This translates into CASSPNQGLNEKLFF.

V and J are TRBV24-1 and TRBJ2-5, with 9 bases matching TRBD1. The CDR3 has 12 amino acids. CDR1 is KGHDR and CDR2 is SFDVKD in the germline V gene. The V segment lost 8 bases and the J segment 5 bases; nucleotides outside the gene matches: 2. The CDR3 here is CATTDRGETQYF. CDR3 DNA: TGTGCCACCACCGACAGGGGGGAGACCCAGTACTTC.

The rearrangement uses TRBV10-3 and TRBJ1-5; the D gene is possibly TRBD1 (5 bases). Germline V CDR1 and CDR2: ENHRY, SYGVKD. Trimming left V 8 bases short and J 0 bases short, with 17 bases between. The CDR3 spans 16 residues. The CDR3 DNA reads as TGTGCCATCCGGGCAGGGACCGAATATAGCAATCAGCCCCAGCATTTT. As protein: CAIRAGTEYSNQPQHF.

The chain links TRBV11-2 to TRBJ1-2; 11 positions agree with TRBD1. This CDR3 spans 14 amino acids. Germline CDR1 is SGHAT and CDR2 is FQNNGV. Germline trimming cut 1 base from V and 6 bases from J; bases unmatched to any gene: 1. DNA for the CDR3: TGTGCCAGCAGCTTAGGGACAGGGGGCGATGGCTACACCTTC. Translating it yields CASSLGTGGDGYTF.

This chain connects TRBV27 to TRBJ2-1; TRBD2 agrees at 12 bases. Germline CDR1 is MNHEY and CDR2 is SMNVEV (reference sequence). The V and J ends lost 5 bases and 8 bases, in that order; junction bases with no gene match: 10. This CDR3 has 16 amino acids. As DNA, the CDR3 is TGTGCCAGCAGTGAGCACTCTAGCGGGAGGGCCGATGAGCAGTTCTTC. Protein product: CASSEHSSGRADEQFF.

The chain is built from TRBV5-1 and TRBJ1-1, with 7 bases lining up with TRBD1. This CDR3 has 13 amino acids. Per germline, CDR1 SGHRS and CDR2 YFSETQ. Losses at the gene ends were 4 bases for V and 3 bases for J; bases not matched to a gene: 3. Here the CDR3 reads CASSPQGDTEAFF. CDR3 DNA: TGCGCCAGCAGCCCGCAGGGGGACACTGAAGCTTTCTTT.

The rearrangement joins TRBV6-2 or TRBV6-3 to TRBJ1-5; 8 bases line up with TRBD1. The V segment lost 6 bases and the J segment 6 bases; nucleotides outside the gene matches: 7. The germline V gene encodes CDR1 MNHEY and CDR2 SVGEGT. This CDR3 region has 14 residues. The CDR3 nucleotides read TGTGCCAGCAGCTCAACAGGGGGAGGTCAGCCCCAGCATTTT. This encodes CASSSTGGGQPQHF.

V is TRBV29-1 and J is TRBJ1-2; maybe TRBD1 (5 bases). Looked up from germline, CDR1 is SQVTM and CDR2 is ANQGSEA. The CDR3 is made up of 13 amino acids. The V and J ends lost 7 bases and 2 bases respectively, with 14 bases between them. The chain's CDR3 is CSAGGGGNYGYTF. In DNA form, the CDR3 reads TGCAGCGCCGGCGGGGGGGGAAACTATGGCTACACCTTC.

The V call is TRBV6-2 or TRBV6-3, the J call TRBJ2-3; the D call may be TRBD1 or TRBD2 (5 bases each). Between the trimmed V and J ends, which lost 2 bases and 2 bases, there was a span of 20 bases. This CDR3 is built from 18 residues. Germline V lookup: CDR1 MNHEY, CDR2 SVGEGT. The CDR3 region has the DNA TGTGCCAGCAGTTACCCGTTCCGGGACGTAAGAGACACAGATACGCAGTATTTT. Its protein product is CASSYPFRDVRDTDTQYF.

A single count supports this clone. This sequence joins TRBV5-1 and TRBJ1-1; D may be TRBD1 (6 bases). Germline values: CDR1 SGHRS, CDR2 YFSETQ. Trimming shortened V by 5 bases and J by 1 base, and 24 bases separated the two germline ends. The CDR3 extends over 18 amino acids. CDR3 residues: CASSSGFSTGLQNTEAFF. CDR3 in DNA: TGCGCCAGCAGTTCGGGATTTTCGACAGGACTACAGAACACTGAAGCTTTCTTT.

The count of this clone is one. V and J are TRBV4-3 and TRBJ2-6; D is tentatively TRBD1 or TRBD2 (5 bases each). Per germline, CDR1 LGHNA and CDR2 YSLEER. With 7 bases removed from V and 1 base from J, the gap between germline ends came to 11 bases. This CDR3 comprises 15 residues. Written as DNA, the CDR3 is TGCGCCAGCATGGGTTGGGGGTCTGGGGCCAACGTCCTGACTTTC. Protein product: CASMGWGSGANVLTF.

This chain connects TRBV6-4 to TRBJ1-5, with no clear D. CDR3 length: 13 residues. Deletions cut 1 base from V and 7 bases from J, with 8 bases between. Germline V CDR1 and CDR2: MRHNA, SNTAGT. CDR3: CASSDYLGQPQHF. DNA for the CDR3: TGTGCCAGCAGTGACTACCTGGGACAGCCCCAGCATTTT.